The sequence of this TCR beta chain was determined in a study of blood T cell repertoires in COVID-19. As for the study in general: The samples span acute and convalescent COVID-19 from the United States, Italy and Spain. The cDNA or gDNA used as material had been derived from T cells, B-cell-depleted T cells, or PBMCs.

Under the authors' procedure: Scientists estimated how many nucleated cells there were by amplifying reference gene primers. Clones were read by immunoSEQ multiplex PCR, and TCRdb kept only the in-frame ones, dropping some. Clonal size and the V and J genes are those of that table, whereas D and trimming came from the DNA. The table lists about 55,000 clones, more than 70% of them singletons. This CDR3 has 16 residues. V lost 3 bases, J lost 7 bases, and 4 bases stayed unmatched. Per germline, CDR1 MRHNA and CDR2 SNTAGT. The TCR was taken from a man aged 55 to 69 with active COVID-19. Sample: peripheral blood. This chain joins TRBV6-4 and TRBJ2-1, with TRBD2 matching over 15 bases. The CDR3 DNA sequence: TGTGCCAGCAGTGAGGGACTAGCGGGAGGTCAGAATGAGCAGTTCTTC. The encoded protein is CASSEGLAGGQNEQFF.